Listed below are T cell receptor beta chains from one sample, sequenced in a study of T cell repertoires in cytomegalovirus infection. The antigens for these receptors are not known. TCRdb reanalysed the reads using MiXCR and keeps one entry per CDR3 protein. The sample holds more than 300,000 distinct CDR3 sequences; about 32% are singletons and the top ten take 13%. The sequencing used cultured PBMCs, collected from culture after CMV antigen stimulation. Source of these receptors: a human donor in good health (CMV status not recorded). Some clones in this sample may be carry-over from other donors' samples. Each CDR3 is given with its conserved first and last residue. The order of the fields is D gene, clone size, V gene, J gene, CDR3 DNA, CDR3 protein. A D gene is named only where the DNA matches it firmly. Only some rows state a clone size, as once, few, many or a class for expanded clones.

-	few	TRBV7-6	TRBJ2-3	TGTGCTAGCAGCTTCCTACCGGCAGATACGCAGTATTTT	CASSFLPADTQYF
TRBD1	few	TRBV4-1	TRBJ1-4	TGCGCCAGCAGCCGGGGACAGTTTAATGAAAAACTGTTTTTT	CASSRGQFNEKLFF
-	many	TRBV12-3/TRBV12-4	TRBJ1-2	TGTGCCAGCAGTTTAGGTATAGGAGTCTACTATGGCTACACCTTC	CASSLGIGVYYGYTF
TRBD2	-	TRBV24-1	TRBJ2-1	TGTGCCACCAGTGATTTTAGCGGGAGGGCCGGGTACAATGAGCAGTTCTTC	CATSDFSGRAGYNEQFF
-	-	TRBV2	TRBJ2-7	TGTGACAGCACGGGGTCGGGACTCGCGAACTACGAGCAGTACTTC	CDSTGSGLANYEQYF
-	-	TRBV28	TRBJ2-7	TGTGCCAGCAGGTCGCGAGGCTCCTACGAGCAGTACTTC	CASRSRGSYEQYF
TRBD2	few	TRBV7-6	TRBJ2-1	TGTGCCAGCAGCCCGGGACTAGCGGGGGCGTCCTACAATGAGCAGTTCTTC	CASSPGLAGASYNEQFF
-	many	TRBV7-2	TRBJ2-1	TGTGCCAGCAGCAGATTTCTCGACAATGAGCAGTTCTTC	CASSRFLDNEQFF
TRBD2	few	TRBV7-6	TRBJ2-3	TGTGCCAGCAGGGCGGGAGCCGTCTTTAGCACAGATACGCAGTATTTT	CASRAGAVFSTDTQYF
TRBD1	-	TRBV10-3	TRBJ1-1	TGTGCCATCAGTGTTCTACAGGGGGGAGGGACTGAAGCTTTCTTT	CAISVLQGGGTEAFF
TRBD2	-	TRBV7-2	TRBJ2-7	TGTGCCAGCAGCGGGGGACTAAACTACGAGCAGTACTTC	CASSGGLNYEQYF
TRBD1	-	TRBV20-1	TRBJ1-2	TGCAGTGCTAGGGACACAGGGGTGAATCGGTATGGCTACACCTTC	CSARDTGVNRYGYTF
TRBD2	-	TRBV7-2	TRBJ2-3	TGTGCCAGCAGTGGAGCGGGGGGGACGTTTACGCAGTATTTT	CASSGAGGTFTQYF
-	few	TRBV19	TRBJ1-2	TGTGCCAGTAGTATACCCGTGCAGGATTACTATGGCTACACCTTC	CASSIPVQDYYGYTF
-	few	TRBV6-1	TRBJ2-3	TGTGCCAGCAGTTATACCTGGCGAGGCCGCAGTTACACAGATACGCAGTATTTT	CASSYTWRGRSYTDTQYF
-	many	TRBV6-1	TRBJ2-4	TGTGCCAGCAGTGAAAATAGGGGACAATGGTTGGACATTCAGTACTTC	CASSENRGQWLDIQYF
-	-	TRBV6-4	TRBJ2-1	TGTGCCAGCAAAGGAGGGCCCTACAATGAGCAGTTCTTC	CASKGGPYNEQFF
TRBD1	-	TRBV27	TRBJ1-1	TGTGCCAGCAGTATCGGAACAGGGGGGAACACTGAAGCTTTCTTT	CASSIGTGGNTEAFF
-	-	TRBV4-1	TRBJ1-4	TGCGCCAGCAGCCAAGATCTGATAGCTGAAAAACTGTTTTTT	CASSQDLIAEKLFF
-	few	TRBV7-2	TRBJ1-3	TGTGCCAGCAGCTTAAAGCTCCAGGGGAAAGGATCTGGAAACACCATATATTTT	CASSLKLQGKGSGNTIYF
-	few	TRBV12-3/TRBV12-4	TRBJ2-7	TGTGCCAGCAGATGGGGGGATTACGAGCAGTACTTC	CASRWGDYEQYF
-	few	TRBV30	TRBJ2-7	TGTGCCTGGACGGATGTGGAGCGTTCCTACGAGCAGTACTTC	CAWTDVERSYEQYF
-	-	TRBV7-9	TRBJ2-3	TGTGCCAGCAGCTTAGGCCCCGGACGGGGAGACACAGATACGCAGTATTTT	CASSLGPGRGDTDTQYF
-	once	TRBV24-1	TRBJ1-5	TGTGCCACCAGTGATTTGGATAGCAATCAGCCCCAGCATTTT	CATSDLDSNQPQHF
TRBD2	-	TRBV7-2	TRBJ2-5	TGTGCCAGCAGCTCCCCTAAGGGACTAGCAGAGACCCAGTACTTC	CASSSPKGLAETQYF
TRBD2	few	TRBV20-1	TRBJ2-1	TGCAGTGCTGGTGTGGCGGGAGGGCCGGGGGAGCAGTTCTTC	CSAGVAGGPGEQFF
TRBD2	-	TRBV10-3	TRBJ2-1	TGTGCCATCACTGCCGGGCTAGCGGCATTCAATGAGCAGTTCTTC	CAITAGLAAFNEQFF
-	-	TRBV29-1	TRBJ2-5	TGCAGCGTGGATCGAGTAGGGGCGGGAGAGACCCAGTACTTC	CSVDRVGAGETQYF
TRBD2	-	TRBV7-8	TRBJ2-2	TGTGCCAGCAGCTTGGCTAGCGGGAGGGCCACCGGGGAGCTGTTTTTT	CASSLASGRATGELFF
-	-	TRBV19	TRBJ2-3	TGTGCCAGTAGTATGGAGGCAGCAAGCACAGATACGCAGTATTTT	CASSMEAASTDTQYF
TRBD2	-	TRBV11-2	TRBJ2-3	TGTGCCAGCAGCCCGGGACTAGCGGGATTAACAGATACGCAGTATTTT	CASSPGLAGLTDTQYF
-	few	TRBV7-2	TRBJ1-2	TGTGCCAGCAGCGTAGCTCAGGGCGGGGGCGGGGACTATGGCTACACCTTC	CASSVAQGGGGDYGYTF